This T cell receptor (beta chain) was identified in a study of radiation and T cells in renal cell carcinoma. Time point given: baseline pretreatment blood. Regarding treatment: 15 Gy SBRT to primary tumor, nephrectomy 4 weeks later. Measured with immunoSEQ multiplex PCR; TCRdb has only the in-frame clones, and not every one. Counted here are about 49,000 clones, 75% to 85% occurring once; the ten biggest clones make up about 31%. V was clipped by 6 bases and J by 5 bases; unmatched bases: 5. Germline loops: CDR1 SGHTA, CDR2 FQGNSA. The CDR3 totals 15 residues. The genes are TRBV7-2 and TRBJ2-3; 13 bases match TRBD2. Sequenced here: blood, sampled from a patient whose treatment included radiotherapy and nephrectomy. This sequence was found in a woman in her sixties or seventies with renal cell carcinoma. As DNA, the CDR3 is TGTGCCAGCAGAACACTAGCGGGAGGGCTAGATACGCAGTATTTT. Amino acid sequence: CASRTLAGGLDTQYF. Using reference TRBV7-2 and TRBJ2-3 for the parts outside the CDR3, the full variable domain is GAGVSQSPSNKVTEKGKDVELRCDPISGHTALYWYRQSLGQGLEFLIYFQGNSAPDKSGLPSDRFSAERTGGSVSTLTIQRTQQEDSAVYLCASRTLAGGLDTQYFGPGTRLTVL.